This T cell receptor (beta chain) was captured in a study of T cell responses to AZD1222 COVID-19 vaccine. The study, taken as a whole, reports: Sampling that yielded the repertoires occurred only after the peak T cell response. Spike-specific TCR repertoires showed rising breadth and depth after two AZD1222 doses. Reportedly, nearly half the spike-specific TCRs target unmutated variant regions. Recipients of AZD1222 seropositive at baseline numbered only five or six.

Details on this clone: Its antigen is currently unknown.

Germline trimming cut 6 bases from V and 1 base from J; bases unmatched to any gene: 10. This CDR3 contains 16 residues. Germline V gene data show CDR1 as LGHDT and CDR2 as YNNKEL (reference sequence). Profiled with immunoSEQ multiplex PCR; TCRdb holds only in-frame clones, not every one. The table lists approximately 180,000 clones, about nine tenths of them singletons, with approximately 3% in the top ten. The receptor's source is an adult in good health. The sample was peripheral blood, taken on day 0 of AZD1222 vaccination. This chain connects TRBV3-1 (or the pseudogene TRBV3-2) to TRBJ1-1, with 8 nucleotides matching TRBD1. Written as DNA, the CDR3 is TGTGCCAGCAGTCCAGGGGGCGCGTTGGGGAACACTGAAGCTTTCTTT. Residues: CASSPGGALGNTEAFF.